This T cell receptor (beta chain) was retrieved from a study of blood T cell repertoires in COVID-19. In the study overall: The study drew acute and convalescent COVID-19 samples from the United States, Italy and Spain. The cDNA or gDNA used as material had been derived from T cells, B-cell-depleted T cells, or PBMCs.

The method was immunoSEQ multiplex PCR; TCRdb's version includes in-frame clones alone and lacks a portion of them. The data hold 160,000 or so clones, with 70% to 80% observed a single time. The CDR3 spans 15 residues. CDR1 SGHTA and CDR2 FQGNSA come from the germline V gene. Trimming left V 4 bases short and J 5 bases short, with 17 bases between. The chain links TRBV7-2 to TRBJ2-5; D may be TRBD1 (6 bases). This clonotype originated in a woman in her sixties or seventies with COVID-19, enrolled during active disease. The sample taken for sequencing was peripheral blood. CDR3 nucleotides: TGTGCCAGCAGCTCCCATGGACAGAATGGGGAGACCCAGTACTTC. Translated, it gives CASSSHGQNGETQYF. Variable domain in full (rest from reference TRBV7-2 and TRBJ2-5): GAGVSQSPSNKVTEKGKDVELRCDPISGHTALYWYRQSLGQGLEFLIYFQGNSAPDKSGLPSDRFSAERTGGSVSTLTIQRTQQEDSAVYLCASSSHGQNGETQYFGPGTRLLVL.